This TCR beta chain came from a study of cytotoxic CD8 clonotypes in ibrutinib-treated CLL. Repertoires were generated with immunoSEQ multiplex PCR, while TCRdb's copy carries only in-frame clones and drops some. The sample has 330,000 or so clones; over 55% are singletons. The junction had 10 bases not matched to a gene; V was cut back by 9 bases and J by 9 bases. CDR3 size: 15 residues. The germline V gene has CDR1 MNHEY and CDR2 SVGAGI. The sample was PBMCs, taken after 36 months of ibrutinib treatment. This clonotype was obtained from a human donor with chronic lymphocytic leukemia. J is TRBJ2-1 and V is TRBV6-5, with 14 bases fitting TRBD2. The CDR3 reads CASTKGLAGEVEQFF. Here the CDR3 DNA reads TGTGCCAGTACTAAGGGACTAGCGGGAGAAGTTGAGCAGTTCTTC.